The clone carrying this TCR beta chain was picked up many times. The antigen remains unidentified. Trimming took off 4 bases at V and 1 base at J, with 4 bases between the two ends. This CDR3 has 11 residues. Germline-derived CDR1 and CDR2 are GTSNPN and SVGIG (reference sequence). The data are from a study of regulatory T cells in long-lasting Graves disease. Study observations and caveats: Among samples with persistent disease, TRBV28, TRBJ1-2 and TRBJ2-5 were favored.

Sequencing libraries for TCR beta were prepared with iRepertoire HTBI primers and Arm-PCR of CDR3 regions. TCRdb called the multiplex PCR reads again in MiXCR, with one record for every CDR3 protein. The data hold some 280,000 distinct CDR3 sequences, with under 25% observed a single time. As to time point: persistent/refractory GD, antithyroid drugs over 5 years with positive TRAb. The authors made the TCR library using RNA they extracted from PBMCs. This TCR derives from a female donor with Graves disease. The sequenced sample was peripheral blood mononuclear cells (PBMCs), obtained when the disease was refractory, from a patient treated with antithyroid drugs. This chain links TRBV30 with TRBJ1-1; no definite D call. The CDR3 here is CAWMRNTEAFF. For the CDR3, the DNA is TGTGCCTGGATGCGGAACACTGAAGCTTTCTTT.